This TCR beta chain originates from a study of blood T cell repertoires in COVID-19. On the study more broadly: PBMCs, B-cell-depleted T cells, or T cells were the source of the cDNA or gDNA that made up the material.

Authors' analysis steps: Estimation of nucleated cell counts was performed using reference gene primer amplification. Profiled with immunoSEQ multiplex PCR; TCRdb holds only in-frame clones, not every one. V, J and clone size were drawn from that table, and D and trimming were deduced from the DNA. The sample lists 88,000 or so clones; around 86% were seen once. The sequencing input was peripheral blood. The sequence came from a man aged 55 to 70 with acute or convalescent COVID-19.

CDR3 residues: CASSPLAGGSDTQYF. The CDR3 nucleotides read TGTGCCAGCAGCCCACTAGCGGGGGGCTCAGATACGCAGTATTTT. The V gene is TRBV11-2, the J gene TRBJ2-3, with 12 bases that match TRBD2. CDR1 and CDR2 from the germline V gene are SGHAT and FQNNGV. The CDR3 extends over 15 amino acids. V trimming: 5 bases; J trimming: 4 bases; junction bases outside the gene matches: 4.